The clone carrying this TCR beta chain was detected only once. Losses at the gene ends were 0 bases for V and 5 bases for J; bases not matched to a gene: 2. The CDR3 extends over 14 amino acids. Germline V gene data show CDR1 as SGHKS and CDR2 as YYEKEE (reference sequence). Profiled with immunoSEQ multiplex PCR; TCRdb holds only in-frame clones, not every one. Of a few hundred thousand clones detected, less than 90% appear once; the ten largest clones hold 12%. The sample comes from a study of cytomegalovirus exposure and HLA in healthy donors. The rearrangement joins TRBV5-5 to TRBJ1-1; TRBD1 agrees at 9 bases. Sequencing was performed on PBMCs. The origin of this receptor is a man aged 18 to 30 in good health and CMV-seropositive. The DNA of the CDR3 is TGTGCCAGCAGCTTGGACAGGGGGCGAACTGAAGCTTTCTTT. It translates to CASSLDRGRTEAFF. Based on the CDR3 plus reference TRBV5-5 and TRBJ1-1, the full variable domain is DAGVTQSPTHLIKTRGQQVTLRCSPISGHKSVSWYQQVLGQGPQFIFQYYEKEERGRGNFPDRFSARQFPNYSSELNVNALLLGDSALYLCASSLDRGRTEAFFGQGTRLTVV.